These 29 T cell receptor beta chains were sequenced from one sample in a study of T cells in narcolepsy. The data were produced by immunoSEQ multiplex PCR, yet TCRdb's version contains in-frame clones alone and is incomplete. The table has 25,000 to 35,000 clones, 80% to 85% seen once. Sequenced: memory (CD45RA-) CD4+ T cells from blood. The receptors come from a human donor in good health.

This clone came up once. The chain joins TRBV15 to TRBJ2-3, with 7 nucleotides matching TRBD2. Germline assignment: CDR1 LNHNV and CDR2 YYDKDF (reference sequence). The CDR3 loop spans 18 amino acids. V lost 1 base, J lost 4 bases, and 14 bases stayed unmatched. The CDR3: CATSRGAEGSGWADTQYF. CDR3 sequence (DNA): TGTGCCACCAGCAGAGGGGCTGAGGGTAGCGGGTGGGCAGATACGCAGTATTTT. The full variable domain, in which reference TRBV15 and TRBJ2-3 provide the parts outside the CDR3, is DAMVIQNPRYQVTQFGKPVTLSCSQTLNHNVMYWYQQKSSQAPKLLFHYYDKDFNNEADTPDNFQSRRPNTSFCFLDIRSPGLGDTAMYLCATSRGAEGSGWADTQYFGPGTRLTVL.

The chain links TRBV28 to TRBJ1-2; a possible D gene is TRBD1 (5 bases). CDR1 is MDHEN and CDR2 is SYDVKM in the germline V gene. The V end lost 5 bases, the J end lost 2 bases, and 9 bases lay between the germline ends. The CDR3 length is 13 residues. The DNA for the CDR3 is TGTGCCAGCAGTCCTCGACAGAACTATGGCTACACCTTC. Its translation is CASSPRQNYGYTF.

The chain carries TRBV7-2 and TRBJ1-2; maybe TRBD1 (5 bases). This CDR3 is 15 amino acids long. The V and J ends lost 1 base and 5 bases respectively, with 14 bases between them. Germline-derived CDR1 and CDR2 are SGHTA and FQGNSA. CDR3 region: CASSLEGRREYGYTF. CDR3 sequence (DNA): TGTGCCAGCAGCTTAGAGGGGCGCAGGGAATATGGCTACACCTTC. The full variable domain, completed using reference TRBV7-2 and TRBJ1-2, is GAGVSQSPSNKVTEKGKDVELRCDPISGHTALYWYRQSLGQGLEFLIYFQGNSAPDKSGLPSDRFSAERTGGSVSTLTIQRTQQEDSAVYLCASSLEGRREYGYTFGSGTRLTVV.

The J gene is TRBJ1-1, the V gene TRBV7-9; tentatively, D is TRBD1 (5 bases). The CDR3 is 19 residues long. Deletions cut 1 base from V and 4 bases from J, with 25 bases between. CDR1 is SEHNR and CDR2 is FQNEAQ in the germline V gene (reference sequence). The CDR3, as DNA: TGTGCCAGCAGCTTAGTTATAGGGAACCTAGACCCCGGGGGCACTGAAGCTTTCTTT. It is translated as CASSLVIGNLDPGGTEAFF. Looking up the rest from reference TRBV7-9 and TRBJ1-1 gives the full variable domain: DTGVSQNPRHKITKRGQNVTFRCDPISEHNRLYWYRQTLGQGPEFLTYFQNEAQLEKSRLLSDRFSAERPKGSFSTLEIQRTEQGDSAMYLCASSLVIGNLDPGGTEAFFGQGTRLTVV.

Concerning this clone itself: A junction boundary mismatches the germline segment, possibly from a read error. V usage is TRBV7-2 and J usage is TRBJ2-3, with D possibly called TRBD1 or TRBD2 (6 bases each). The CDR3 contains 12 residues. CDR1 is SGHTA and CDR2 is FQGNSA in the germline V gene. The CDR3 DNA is TGTGCCAGCAGCTTAGGGAGGGGGTTACCGGATTTT. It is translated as CASSLGRGLPDF.

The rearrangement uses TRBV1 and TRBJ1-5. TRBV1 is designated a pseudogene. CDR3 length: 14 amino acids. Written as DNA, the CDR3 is TGCACCAGCAGCCAAGATCGGAGCAATCAGCCCCAGCATTTT. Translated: CTSSQDRSNQPQHF.

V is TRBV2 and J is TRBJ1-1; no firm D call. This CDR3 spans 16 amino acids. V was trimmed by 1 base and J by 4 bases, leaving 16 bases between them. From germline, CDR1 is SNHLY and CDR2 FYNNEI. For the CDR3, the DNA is TGTGCCAGCAGTGAAGTCGGGTACACAGAGGGCACTGAAGCTTTCTTT. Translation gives CASSEVGYTEGTEAFF.

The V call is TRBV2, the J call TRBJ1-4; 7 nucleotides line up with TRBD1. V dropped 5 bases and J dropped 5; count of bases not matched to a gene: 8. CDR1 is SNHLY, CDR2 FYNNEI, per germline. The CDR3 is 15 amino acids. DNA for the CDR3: TGTGCCAGCAGTCCCCCGACAGGGACCAATGAAAAACTGTTTTTT. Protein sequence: CASSPPTGTNEKLFF.

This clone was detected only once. The chain's CDR3 is CSVEIIGGYTF. In DNA form, the CDR3 reads TGCAGCGTTGAGATCATCGGGGGCTACACCTTC. The gene calls are TRBV29-1 and TRBJ1-2, with unresolved D. Germline V gene lookup returns CDR1 SQVTM and CDR2 ANQGSEA. V was trimmed by 3 bases and J by 8 bases, leaving 10 bases between them. The CDR3 is 11 amino acids.

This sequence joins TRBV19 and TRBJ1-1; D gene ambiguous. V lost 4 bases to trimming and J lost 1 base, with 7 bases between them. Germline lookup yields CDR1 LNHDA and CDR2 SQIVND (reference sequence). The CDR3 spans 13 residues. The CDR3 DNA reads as TGTGCCAGTAGTACTGGATGGAACACTGAAGCTTTCTTT. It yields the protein CASSTGWNTEAFF.

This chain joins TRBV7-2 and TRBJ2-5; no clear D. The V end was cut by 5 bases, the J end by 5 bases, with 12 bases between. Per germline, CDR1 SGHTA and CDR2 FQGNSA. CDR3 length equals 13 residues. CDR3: CASSPQYLETQYF. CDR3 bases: TGTGCCAGCAGCCCCCAGTACTTGGAGACCCAGTACTTC.

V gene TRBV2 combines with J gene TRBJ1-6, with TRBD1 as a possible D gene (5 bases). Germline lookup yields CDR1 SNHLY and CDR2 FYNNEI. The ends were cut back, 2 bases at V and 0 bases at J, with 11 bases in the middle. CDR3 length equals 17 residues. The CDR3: CASSEPGRSSYNSPLHF. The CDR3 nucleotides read TGTGCCAGCAGTGAACCGGGACGGAGCTCCTATAATTCACCCCTCCACTTT.

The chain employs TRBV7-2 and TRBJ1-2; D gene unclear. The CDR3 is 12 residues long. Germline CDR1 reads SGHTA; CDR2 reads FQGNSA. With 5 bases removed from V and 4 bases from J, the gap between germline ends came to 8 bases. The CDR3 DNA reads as TGTGCCAGCAGCCTAGTTGGCTATGGCTACACCTTC. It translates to CASSLVGYGYTF.

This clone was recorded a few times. The CDR3 region is CASSLSSQGSNQPQHF. CDR3 nucleotide sequence: TGTGCCAGCAGTTTATCCAGTCAGGGTAGCAATCAGCCCCAGCATTTT. This sequence joins TRBV27 and TRBJ1-5; possibly TRBD1 for D (5 bases). V was pared by 0 bases and J by 0 bases, with 9 bases between. The CDR3 is 16 residues long. Germline V gene lookup returns CDR1 MNHEY and CDR2 SMNVEV (reference sequence).

The CDR3 nucleotides read TGTGCCAGCAGCTTAAATAGGAACAGGAGGATCCAAGAGACCCAGTACTTC. This translates into CASSLNRNRRIQETQYF. The rearrangement links TRBV7-2 to TRBJ2-5; D possibly uses TRBD1 or TRBD2 (5 bases each). With 2 bases removed from V and 1 base from J, the gap between germline ends came to 17 bases. The CDR3 has 17 amino acids. In germline, CDR1 is SGHTA, CDR2 FQGNSA.

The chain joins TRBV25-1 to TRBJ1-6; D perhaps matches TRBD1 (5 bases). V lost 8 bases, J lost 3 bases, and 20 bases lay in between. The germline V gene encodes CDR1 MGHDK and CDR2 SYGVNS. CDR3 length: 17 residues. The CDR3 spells CASRLSGTVGYNSPLHF. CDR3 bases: TGTGCCAGCCGCTTATCTGGGACCGTGGGCTATAATTCACCCCTCCACTTT.

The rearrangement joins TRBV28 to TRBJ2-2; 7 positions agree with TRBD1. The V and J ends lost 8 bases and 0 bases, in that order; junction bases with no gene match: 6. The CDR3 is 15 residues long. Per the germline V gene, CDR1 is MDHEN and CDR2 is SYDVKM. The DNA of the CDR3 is TGTGCCAGCGGGGGACAGCGATCGAACACCGGGGAGCTGTTTTTT. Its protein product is CASGGQRSNTGELFF.

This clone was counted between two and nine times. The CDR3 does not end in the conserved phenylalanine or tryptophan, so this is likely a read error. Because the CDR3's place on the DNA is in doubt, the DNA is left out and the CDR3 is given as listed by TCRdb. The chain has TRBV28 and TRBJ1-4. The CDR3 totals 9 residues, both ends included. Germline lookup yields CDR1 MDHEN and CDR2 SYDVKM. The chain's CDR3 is CASSLAAVL.

The CDR3 nucleotides are TGTGCCAGCAGTCCCCACCCCACCGGGGAGCTGTTTTTT. It specifies CASSPHPTGELFF. V gene TRBV11-3 combines with J gene TRBJ2-2; no reliable D call. The germline V gene has CDR1 SGHNT and CDR2 YENEEA. V shed 6 bases and J shed 4 bases, with 9 bases lying between them. The CDR3 totals 13 residues.

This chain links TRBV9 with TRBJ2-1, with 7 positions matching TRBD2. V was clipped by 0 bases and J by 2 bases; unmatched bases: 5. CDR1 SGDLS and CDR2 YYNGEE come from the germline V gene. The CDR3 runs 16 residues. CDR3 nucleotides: TGTGCCAGCAGCGTAGATCGGGGGGACCCCTACAATGAGCAGTTCTTC. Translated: CASSVDRGDPYNEQFF. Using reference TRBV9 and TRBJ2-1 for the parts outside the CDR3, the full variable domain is DSGVTQTPKHLITATGQRVTLRCSPRSGDLSVYWYQQSLDQGLQFLIQYYNGEERAKGNILERFSAQQFPDLHSELNLSSLELGDSALYFCASSVDRGDPYNEQFFGPGTRLTVL.

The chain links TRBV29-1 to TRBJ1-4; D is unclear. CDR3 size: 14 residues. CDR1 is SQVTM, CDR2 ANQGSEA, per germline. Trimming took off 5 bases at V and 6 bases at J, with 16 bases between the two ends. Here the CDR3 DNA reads TGCAGCGTTAAACACCGGAGGGAGGATGAAAAACTGTTTTTT. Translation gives CSVKHRREDEKLFF.

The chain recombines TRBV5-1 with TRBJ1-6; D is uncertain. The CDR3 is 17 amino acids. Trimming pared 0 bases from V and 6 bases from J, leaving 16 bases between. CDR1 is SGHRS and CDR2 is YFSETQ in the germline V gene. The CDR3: CASSLASMSSGNSPLHF. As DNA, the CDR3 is TGCGCCAGCAGCTTGGCCTCAATGAGTTCTGGTAATTCACCCCTCCACTTT.

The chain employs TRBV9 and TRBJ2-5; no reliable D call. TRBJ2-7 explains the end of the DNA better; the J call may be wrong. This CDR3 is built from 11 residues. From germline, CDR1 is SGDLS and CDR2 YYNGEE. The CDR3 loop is CASSVRDEQYF. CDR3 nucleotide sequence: TGTGCCAGCAGCGTAAGGGACGAGCAGTACTTC.

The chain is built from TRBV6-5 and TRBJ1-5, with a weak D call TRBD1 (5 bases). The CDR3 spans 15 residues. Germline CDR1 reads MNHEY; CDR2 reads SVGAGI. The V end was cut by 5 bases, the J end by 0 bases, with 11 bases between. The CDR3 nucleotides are TGTGCCAGCAGTACAGGCAGGGATAGCAATCAGCCCCAGCATTTT. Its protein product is CASSTGRDSNQPQHF.

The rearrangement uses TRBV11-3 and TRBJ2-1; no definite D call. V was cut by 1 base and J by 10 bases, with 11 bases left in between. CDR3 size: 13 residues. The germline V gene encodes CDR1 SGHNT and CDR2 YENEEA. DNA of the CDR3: TGTGCCAGCAGCTTAGGTGGGTTTGGGGAGCAGTTCTTC. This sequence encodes CASSLGGFGEQFF.

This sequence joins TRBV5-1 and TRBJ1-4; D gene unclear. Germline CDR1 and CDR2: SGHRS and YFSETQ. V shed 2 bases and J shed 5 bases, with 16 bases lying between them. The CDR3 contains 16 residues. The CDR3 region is CASSFKEGGGNEKLFF. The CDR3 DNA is TGCGCCAGCAGCTTTAAGGAAGGCGGTGGGAATGAAAAACTGTTTTTT.

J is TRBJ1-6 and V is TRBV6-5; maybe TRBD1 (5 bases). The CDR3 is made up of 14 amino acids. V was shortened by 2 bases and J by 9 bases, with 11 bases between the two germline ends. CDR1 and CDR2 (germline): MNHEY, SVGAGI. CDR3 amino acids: CASSYLGDRSPLHF. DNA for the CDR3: TGTGCCAGCAGTTACCTGGGGGACCGTTCACCCCTCCACTTT.

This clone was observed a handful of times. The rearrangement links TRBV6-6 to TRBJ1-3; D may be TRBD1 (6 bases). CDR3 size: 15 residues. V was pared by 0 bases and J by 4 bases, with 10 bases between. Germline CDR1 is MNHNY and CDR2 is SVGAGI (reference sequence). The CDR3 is CASSYSRDIGNTIYF. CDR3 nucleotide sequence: TGTGCCAGCAGTTACTCGAGGGACATCGGAAACACCATATATTTT.

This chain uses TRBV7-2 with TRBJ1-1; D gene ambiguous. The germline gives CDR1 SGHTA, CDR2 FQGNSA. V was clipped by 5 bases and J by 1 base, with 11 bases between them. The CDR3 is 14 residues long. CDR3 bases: TGTGCCAGCAGCCCCCCCATCGAGAACACTGAAGCTTTCTTT. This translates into CASSPPIENTEAFF.